Shown below are 21 T cell receptor beta chains from a single sample sequenced in a study of blood T cell repertoires in COVID-19. Sequencing was performed with immunoSEQ multiplex PCR; in TCRdb, only in-frame clones are kept and a portion is missing. The sample includes about 210,000 clones, 84% of them seen just once. Material: peripheral blood. The receptor source for this set is a woman of 80 years or more with COVID-19, enrolled during active disease.

The chain joins TRBV7-2 to TRBJ1-1; D might be TRBD1 (5 bases). Germline assignment: CDR1 SGHTA and CDR2 FQGNSA. The CDR3 sequence is 13 residues long. Trimming shortened V by 4 bases and J by 1 base, and 7 bases separated the two germline ends. The CDR3 loop reads CASSSQENTEAFF. The DNA for the CDR3 is TGTGCCAGCAGCTCACAGGAGAACACTGAAGCTTTCTTT.

The chain is built from TRBV6-5 and TRBJ1-5; 7 nucleotides line up with TRBD1. V shed 4 bases and J 5 bases; nucleotides not matched to a gene: 5. This CDR3 has 14 amino acids. CDR1 is MNHEY, CDR2 SVGAGI, per germline. In nucleotides, the CDR3 is TGTGCCAGCAGTTCGGGACAGTCAGATCAGCCCCAGCATTTT. As protein: CASSSGQSDQPQHF.

V is TRBV3-1 (or the pseudogene TRBV3-2) and J is TRBJ2-7; 8 positions agree with TRBD1. The CDR3 spans 14 residues. The V segment lost 3 bases and the J segment 3 bases; nucleotides outside the gene matches: 4. Germline values: CDR1 LGHDT, CDR2 YNNKEL (reference sequence). Here the CDR3 reads CASSHRGRNYEQYF. The CDR3 DNA sequence: TGTGCCAGCAGCCACAGGGGGCGCAACTACGAGCAGTACTTC.

The chain couples TRBV14 to TRBJ1-1; a weak D match, TRBD1 (5 bases). The CDR3 is 15 residues long. V was trimmed by 4 bases and J by 3 bases, leaving 15 bases between them. Germline CDR1 and CDR2: SGHDN and FVKESK. CDR3 nucleotide sequence: TGTGCCAGCAGCCCGGACATAAGTATACACACTGAAGCTTTCTTT. It is translated as CASSPDISIHTEAFF.

A single count supports this clone. This sequence joins TRBV3-1 (or the pseudogene TRBV3-2) and TRBJ2-1, with 8 bases aligning to TRBD2. Trimming removed 4 bases from V and 9 bases from J; junction bases left unmatched: 11. CDR1 is LGHDT, CDR2 YNNKEL, per germline (reference sequence). The length of the CDR3 is 15 residues. The CDR3: CASSRPIGGAAEQFF. In nucleotides, the CDR3 is TGTGCCAGCAGCCGTCCCATCGGGGGGGCAGCTGAGCAGTTCTTC.

The rearrangement uses TRBV2 and TRBJ2-1, with a possible D match to TRBD2 (7 bases). This CDR3 comprises 14 residues. Deletions cut 9 bases from V and 7 bases from J, with 19 bases between. The germline CDR1 and CDR2 sequences are SNHLY and FYNNEI. The CDR3 spells CASRKGGPTNEQFF. CDR3 nucleotide sequence: TGTGCCAGTCGAAAGGGGGGGCCGACGAATGAGCAGTTCTTC.

The chain combines TRBV18 with TRBJ1-6, with D uncertain. Trimming took off 5 bases at V and 7 bases at J, with 9 bases between the two ends. The CDR3 sequence is 13 residues long. Germline assignment: CDR1 KGHSH and CDR2 LQKENI. CDR3 sequence (DNA): TGTGCCAGCTCAGAGGCTGTAAATTCACCCCTCCACTTT. Translation gives CASSEAVNSPLHF.

This clone was observed a handful of times. The rearrangement joins TRBV6-5 to TRBJ1-4; no clear D gene. V shed 6 bases and J shed 1 base, with 9 bases lying between them. The CDR3 totals 14 residues. Germline V gene data show CDR1 as MNHEY and CDR2 as SVGAGI. CDR3 DNA sequence: TGTGCCAGCAGAATGGAGGGAACTAATGAAAAACTGTTTTTT. It is translated as CASRMEGTNEKLFF.

The gene calls are TRBV27 and TRBJ1-1; D unresolved. Trimming left V 5 bases short and J 5 bases short, with 9 bases between. This CDR3 is 12 amino acids long. The germline gives CDR1 MNHEY, CDR2 SMNVEV (reference sequence). CDR3 DNA: TGTGCCAGCAGTCGGCCAGGAACTGAAGCTTTCTTT. As protein: CASSRPGTEAFF.

This clone was detected only a few times. The V call is TRBV19, the J call TRBJ1-5, with D tentatively TRBD1 (5 bases). Germline CDR1 and CDR2: LNHDA and SQIVND (reference sequence). Deletions cut 6 bases from V and 0 bases from J, with 12 bases between. The CDR3 runs to 15 residues. The chain's CDR3 is CASSTTANSNQPQHF. CDR3 in DNA: TGTGCCAGTAGCACGACAGCAAATAGCAATCAGCCCCAGCATTTT.

In this sample, this clone turned up a few times. The chain uses TRBV5-1 and TRBJ1-4; D uncertain. The CDR3 extends over 15 amino acids. Germline values: CDR1 SGHRS, CDR2 YFSETQ. Deletions cut 5 bases from V and 1 base from J, with 12 bases between. The CDR3 DNA reads as TGCGCCAGCAGTTTAAATACGGTAACTAATGAAAAACTGTTTTTT. This codes for CASSLNTVTNEKLFF.

V and J are TRBV2 and TRBJ2-5; a weak D match, TRBD1 (6 bases). Germline CDR1 and CDR2: SNHLY and FYNNEI. This CDR3 has 16 residues. V lost 6 bases and J lost 1, with 18 bases in between. CDR3 nucleotide sequence: TGTGCCAGCAGCCTGACACAGGGTAGGGTCCAAGAGACCCAGTACTTC. This gives the protein CASSLTQGRVQETQYF.

This clone has just one count. The rearrangement uses TRBV2 and TRBJ2-1; the D gene is possibly TRBD1 (5 bases). The V gene lost 5 bases and the J gene lost 7 bases, with 18 bases spanning the gap. Germline CDR1 reads SNHLY; CDR2 reads FYNNEI. The CDR3 sequence is 15 residues long. CDR3 in DNA: TGTGCCAGCAGTTTAGTTCAGGGTAAGGTAAATGAGCAGTTCTTC. Translation: CASSLVQGKVNEQFF.

The chain uses TRBV7-9 and TRBJ1-1; a weak D match, TRBD1 (5 bases). This CDR3 contains 12 residues. CDR1 and CDR2 from the germline V gene are SEHNR and FQNEAQ (reference sequence). V was pared by 1 base and J by 11 bases, with 11 bases between. The CDR3 DNA is TGTGCCAGCAGCTTAGGCGACAGCCGCGCTTTCTTT. Its protein is CASSLGDSRAFF.

This chain joins TRBV7-9 and TRBJ1-1; possible D gene TRBD1, 5 bases. The CDR3 has 13 amino acids. With 3 bases removed from V and 6 bases from J, the gap between germline ends came to 11 bases. Germline values: CDR1 SEHNR, CDR2 FQNEAQ (reference sequence). The CDR3 coding sequence is TGTGCCAGCAGCTTCGGGGGTCGGGCTGAAGCTTTCTTT. Translation gives CASSFGGRAEAFF.

The V and J genes are TRBV5-4 and TRBJ1-6; D is unresolved. This CDR3 has 17 residues. CDR1 SGHNT and CDR2 YYREEE come from the germline V gene (reference sequence). Trimming removed 0 bases from V and 0 bases from J, with 10 bases in between. The DNA for the CDR3 is TGTGCCAGCAGCTTGGCGGGGAAGAGCTCCTATAATTCACCCCTCCACTTT. This gives the protein CASSLAGKSSYNSPLHF.

The chain combines TRBV7-6 with TRBJ1-1, with a tentative D call TRBD1 (5 bases). This CDR3 has 16 amino acids. Trimming cost V 5 bases and J 4 bases, with 20 bases left between them. The germline gives CDR1 SGHVS, CDR2 FNYEAQ. CDR3 loop: CASSPPTKGQGTEAFF. The CDR3 DNA reads TGTGCCAGCAGCCCCCCTACGAAGGGGCAGGGCACTGAAGCTTTCTTT.

This chain links TRBV29-1 with TRBJ1-1; a weak D match, TRBD1 (5 bases). The CDR3 is made up of 16 amino acids. CDR1 and CDR2 (germline): SQVTM, ANQGSEA. The germline V and J ends were trimmed by 0 bases and 5 bases, with 19 bases remaining between them. CDR3 protein: CSVEDLWAREGTEAFF. The DNA of the CDR3 is TGCAGCGTTGAAGATCTTTGGGCCAGGGAAGGAACTGAAGCTTTCTTT.

This rearrangement joins TRBV5-1 to TRBJ2-3; 14 bases fit TRBD2. Trimming took 3 bases from V and 7 from J; bases not matched to a gene: 10. Germline V lookup: CDR1 SGHRS, CDR2 YFSETQ. This CDR3 has 17 amino acids. CDR3 residues: CASSWAPGTSGGNTQYF. The DNA of the CDR3 is TGCGCCAGCAGCTGGGCTCCCGGGACTAGCGGGGGAAATACGCAGTATTTT.

This chain uses TRBV19 with TRBJ2-5; TRBD1 aligns across 10 bases. In germline, CDR1 is LNHDA, CDR2 SQIVND (reference sequence). Trimming cost V 0 bases and J 5 bases; bases outside gene matches: 6. The CDR3 covers 16 residues. The CDR3 here is CASSIETGTGVETQYF. As DNA, the CDR3 is TGTGCCAGTAGTATAGAAACCGGGACAGGGGTTGAGACCCAGTACTTC.

The J gene is TRBJ2-2, the V gene TRBV5-1, with 7 nucleotides matching TRBD1. The CDR3 runs 14 residues. The trim removed 4 bases at V and 6 bases at J, leaving 6 bases unmatched. The germline V gene has CDR1 SGHRS and CDR2 YFSETQ. The CDR3 sequence is CASSLTQGAGELFF. CDR3 sequence (DNA): TGCGCCAGCAGCCTCACCCAGGGGGCCGGGGAGCTGTTTTTT.